The source of this T cell receptor beta chain is a study of blood T cell repertoires in COVID-19. As handled by the study authors: Amplification from reference gene primers served as the basis for estimated nucleated cell counts. The table came from immunoSEQ multiplex PCR; TCRdb's copy has only in-frame clones and leaves some out. That table supplies the V and J calls and clone size; D and trimming were determined from the DNA. The table lists roughly 180,000 clones, approximately 85% of them singletons, with about 6.3% in the top ten. Cohort placement rested on clinical history that participants reported themselves. Cohort 3 recovered donors had two negative PCRs, clearance, or symptom resolution. Losses at the gene ends were 0 bases for V and 2 bases for J; bases not matched to a gene: 13. The CDR3 is 19 amino acids. Germline loops: CDR1 SGHRS, CDR2 YFSETQ.

The clonotype comes from a man in his forties who had recovered from COVID-19. The chain links TRBV5-1 to TRBJ1-1, with 10 positions matching TRBD1. The sequenced sample consisted of PBMCs or T cells enriched from blood (not recorded which). CDR3 loop: CASSLAERDRGLANTEAFF. CDR3 bases: TGCGCCAGCAGCTTGGCCGAAAGGGACAGGGGACTTGCTAACACTGAAGCTTTCTTT.